What follows are 25 T cell receptor beta chains derived from one specimen sequenced in a study of shared clonotypes between healthy human individuals. Here immunoSEQ multiplex PCR was the method, and the copy in TCRdb shows in-frame clones only, minus some. The sample consists of more than 2,000,000 clones, around nine tenths of them appearing once. The sample consisted of naive CD4+ T cells sorted from blood. Stated subset: CD45RA+ positively selected. The receptors were gathered from a man in his late teens or twenties in good health.

There are a few counts of this clone. This sequence joins TRBV7-2 and TRBJ1-5, with D unresolved. V lost 1 base, J lost 3 bases, and 10 bases lay in between. CDR1 SGHTA and CDR2 FQGNSA come from the germline V gene. CDR3 length: 15 residues. The CDR3 here is CASSLVHQFNQPQHF. DNA of the CDR3: TGTGCCAGCAGCTTAGTCCACCAATTCAATCAGCCCCAGCATTTT.

The chain links TRBV6-5 to TRBJ2-1, with D possibly being TRBD2 (7 bases). Looked up from germline, CDR1 is MNHEY and CDR2 is SVGAGI. V dropped 10 bases and J dropped 16 bases, with 23 bases sitting between them. CDR3 length: 12 residues. The CDR3 region has the DNA TGTGCCACCCCGTCACGGTGGGGGGGCCCCTTCTTC. Encoded protein: CATPSRWGGPFF.

The chain recombines TRBV6-6 with TRBJ2-3, with 9 nucleotides matching TRBD1. Unmatched junction bases numbered 9, after V lost 8 bases and J lost 3 bases. This CDR3 region has 15 residues. Per the germline V gene, CDR1 is MNHNY and CDR2 is SVGAGI (reference sequence). Here the CDR3 reads CASRRDRVLTDTQYF. In nucleotides, the CDR3 is TGTGCCAGCCGGCGGGACAGGGTTTTAACAGATACGCAGTATTTT.

The J gene is TRBJ2-7, the V gene TRBV9; perhaps D is TRBD1 or TRBD2 (7 bases each). Germline V gene sequence: CDR1 SGDLS, CDR2 YYNGEE. V lost 4 bases to trimming and J lost 6 bases, with 17 bases between them. This CDR3 has 14 amino acids. The CDR3 loop is CASSPRGGSSEQYF. Here the CDR3 DNA reads TGTGCCAGCAGCCCCAGGGGGGGGTCTTCCGAGCAGTACTTC.

As DNA, the CDR3 is TGTGCCAGCAGTGAGATGAACACTGAAGCTTTCTTT. Translating gives CASSEMNTEAFF. V usage is TRBV25-1 and J usage is TRBJ1-1; D unclear. CDR3 length equals 12 residues. Trimming cost V 3 bases and J 0 bases, with 2 bases left between them. Germline V gives CDR1 MGHDK, CDR2 SYGVNS.

The rearrangement links TRBV6-5 to TRBJ2-7, with 7 bases lining up with TRBD1. With V trimmed by 6 bases and J by 2 bases, 7 bases remained unmatched. This CDR3 region has 14 residues. The germline V gene encodes CDR1 MNHEY and CDR2 SVGAGI. CDR3 sequence reads: CASRSRDSPYEQYF. The CDR3 nucleotides are TGTGCCAGCAGAAGCCGGGACAGCCCCTACGAGCAGTACTTC.

This clone appeared a single time. The gene calls are TRBV2 and TRBJ1-1; no clear D. The V gene lost 6 bases and the J gene lost 1 base, with 9 bases spanning the gap. The CDR3 sequence is 13 residues long. CDR1 and CDR2 from the germline V gene are SNHLY and FYNNEI. The DNA of the CDR3 is TGTGCCAGCAGAGGGAATGGGAACACTGAAGCTTTCTTT. It yields the protein CASRGNGNTEAFF.

V is TRBV10-3 and J is TRBJ1-1; no firm D call. The germline CDR1 and CDR2 sequences are ENHRY and SYGVKD. V lost 0 bases to trimming and J lost 7 bases, with 9 bases between them. This CDR3 spans 13 amino acids. The CDR3 nucleotides read TGTGCCATCAGTGAGTCCGGGAGTAATGAAGCTTTCTTT. Its protein product is CAISESGSNEAFF.

The genes are TRBV28 and TRBJ1-5; D possibly corresponds to TRBD1 (6 bases). The germline V gene encodes CDR1 MDHEN and CDR2 SYDVKM. V lost 5 bases and J 3 bases, leaving 11 bases between the germline ends. This CDR3 is built from 14 residues. CDR3 loop: CASSGGGHNQPQHF. The CDR3 DNA is TGTGCCAGCAGTGGCGGGGGGCACAATCAGCCCCAGCATTTT. Combining the CDR3 with reference TRBV28 and TRBJ1-5 gives the whole variable domain DVKVTQSSRYLVKRTGEKVFLECVQDMDHENMFWYRQDPGLGLRLIYFSYDVKMKEKGDIPEGYSVSREKKERFSLILESASTNQTSMYLCASSGGGHNQPQHFGDGTRLSIL.

The rearrangement links TRBV5-1 to TRBJ1-5; D is possibly TRBD1 (5 bases). The V gene's germline CDR1 is SGHRS and CDR2 YFSETQ. This CDR3 region has 15 residues. V lost 2 bases, J lost 3 bases, and 12 bases lay in between. The CDR3 is CASSFGPGYNQPQHF. The CDR3 bases are TGCGCCAGCAGCTTTGGTCCAGGGTACAATCAGCCCCAGCATTTT.

The rearrangement uses TRBV5-4 and TRBJ2-5; a possible D gene is TRBD2 (5 bases). V lost 4 bases to trimming and J lost 1 base, with 14 bases between them. This CDR3 spans 15 amino acids. Germline V gene sequence: CDR1 SGHNT, CDR2 YYREEE (reference sequence). CDR3 DNA sequence: TGTGCCAGCAGCCGGAAGACTACAACCCAAGAGACCCAGTACTTC. Protein: CASSRKTTTQETQYF. Full variable domain (rest looked up from reference TRBV5-4 and TRBJ2-5): ETGVTQSPTHLIKTRGQQVTLRCSSQSGHNTVSWYQQALGQGPQFIFQYYREEENGRGNFPPRFSGLQFPNYSSELNVNALELDDSALYLCASSRKTTTQETQYFGPGTRLLVL.

This chain links TRBV14 with TRBJ2-7; D not resolved. The germline V and J ends were trimmed by 3 bases and 3 bases, with 3 bases remaining between them. CDR3 length equals 11 residues. The germline gives CDR1 SGHDN, CDR2 FVKESK. This chain's CDR3 is CASSHVYEQYF. DNA for the CDR3: TGTGCCAGCAGCCACGTCTACGAGCAGTACTTC.

The chain carries TRBV6-6 and TRBJ2-3; no reliable D call. V dropped 6 bases and J dropped 6 bases, with 22 bases sitting between them. Germline V gives CDR1 MNHNY, CDR2 SVGAGI (reference sequence). This CDR3 has 16 residues. DNA of the CDR3: TGTGCCAGCAGCTCCCTTCGGCTCCCCATAGGGGATACGCAGTATTTT. Translating gives CASSSLRLPIGDTQYF.

The J gene is TRBJ1-5, the V gene TRBV28; the match to TRBD1 covers 8 bases. The CDR3 length is 13 residues. Germline CDR1 is MDHEN and CDR2 is SYDVKM. CDR3 bases: TGTGAAACTGGACAGGGCAGCAATCAGCCCCAGCATTTT. This sequence encodes CETGQGSNQPQHF.

The V gene is TRBV27, the J gene TRBJ1-5; D is uncertain. Trimming left V 1 base short and J 4 bases short, with 11 bases between. Germline CDR1 reads MNHEY; CDR2 reads SMNVEV (reference sequence). The CDR3 is made up of 15 amino acids. The CDR3 DNA is TGTGCCAGCAGTTTATACAGATTACCTAATCAGCCCCAGCATTTT. Translated, it gives CASSLYRLPNQPQHF.

This chain uses TRBV4-1 with TRBJ1-4; D gene unclear. V lost 1 base, J lost 3 bases, and 21 bases lay in between. This CDR3 contains 19 residues. Germline CDR1 reads MGHRA; CDR2 reads YSYEKL. The CDR3: CASSQVGLPSSLANEKLFF. CDR3 coding DNA: TGCGCCAGCAGCCAAGTGGGCTTACCAAGTTCCCTAGCTAATGAAAAACTGTTTTTT.

As to this clone: Other DNA sequences in the sample encode the same CDR3. The chain uses TRBV29-1 and TRBJ1-1; no definite D call. The CDR3 covers 13 residues. V lost 1 base to trimming and J lost 1 base, with 7 bases between them. Germline CDR1 and CDR2: SQVTM and ANQGSEA. This chain's CDR3 is CSVEGQPNTEAFF. The CDR3 DNA sequence: TGCAGCGTTGAAGGGCAGCCGAACACTGAAGCTTTCTTT.

In its sample, this clone was seen a few times. Other DNA sequences in the same sample also yield this CDR3. V usage is TRBV5-1 and J usage is TRBJ2-3; TRBD2 matches 7 bases. CDR3 length equals 15 residues. Per the germline V gene, CDR1 is SGHRS and CDR2 is YFSETQ. V shed 0 bases and J 0 bases; nucleotides not matched to a gene: 1. CDR3 DNA: TGCGCCAGCAGCTTGGTCGGGGGGAGCACAGATACGCAGTATTTT. This encodes CASSLVGGSTDTQYF. The full variable domain, in which reference TRBV5-1 and TRBJ2-3 provide the parts outside the CDR3, is KAGVTQTPRYLIKTRGQQVTLSCSPISGHRSVSWYQQTPGQGLQFLFEYFSETQRNKGNFPGRFSGRQFSNSRSEMNVSTLELGDSALYLCASSLVGGSTDTQYFGPGTRLTVL.

The rearrangement uses TRBV27 and TRBJ2-5, with D tentatively TRBD1 (5 bases). CDR1 is MNHEY, CDR2 SMNVEV, per germline (reference sequence). Trimming pared 7 bases from V and 5 bases from J, leaving 26 bases between. The CDR3 has 17 residues. CDR3 DNA: TGTGCCAGCATCCCCCGGGCAGGGAACCTGAACGGGGAGACCCAGTACTTC. Translating it yields CASIPRAGNLNGETQYF.

The J gene is TRBJ1-4, the V gene TRBV5-1; D remains unclear. The CDR3 runs to 13 residues. Germline lookup yields CDR1 SGHRS and CDR2 YFSETQ. V lost 7 bases, J lost 5 bases, and 12 bases lay in between. Written as DNA, the CDR3 is TGCGCCAGCGGAGCGGCGGAAAATGAAAAACTGTTTTTT. Its translation: CASGAAENEKLFF.

As for this clone: A much larger clone sits a single nucleotide away, making a read error possible. This sample includes further DNA sequences coding for the same CDR3. This chain connects TRBV7-8 to TRBJ1-1; D is unclear. CDR1 is SGHVS and CDR2 is FQNEAQ in the germline V gene. With 1 base removed from V and 1 base from J, the gap between germline ends came to 4 bases. There are 13 residues in the CDR3. This chain's CDR3 is CASSLDRNTEAFF. The CDR3 DNA reads as TGTGCCAGCAGCTTAGACAGGAACACTGAAGCTTTCTTT.

On this clone itself: An end of the junction differs from the germline gene, which may be a read error. V is TRBV7-7 and J is TRBJ2-4, with TRBD1 matching over 10 bases. Germline CDR1 SSHAT, CDR2 FNYEAQ (reference sequence). This CDR3 spans 21 amino acids. As DNA, the CDR3 is TGTGCTAGCAGCTTAGCTCAGGGACAGGGGCCGATAAAGCCAGCCAAAAACATTCAGTACTTC. It codes for CASSLAQGQGPIKPAKNIQYF.

Concerning this clone itself: The same CDR3 can be traced to other DNA sequences in this sample. V gene TRBV5-1 combines with J gene TRBJ2-7, with no clear D. The CDR3 consists of 13 residues. Germline CDR1 is SGHRS and CDR2 is YFSETQ. V was clipped by 0 bases and J by 4 bases, with 8 bases between them. The CDR3 nucleotides are TGCGCCAGCAGCTTGGGCCCATATTACGAGCAGTACTTC. Residues: CASSLGPYYEQYF.

V usage is TRBV5-1 and J usage is TRBJ2-7; TRBD1 matches 8 bases. Germline loops: CDR1 SGHRS, CDR2 YFSETQ. J gave up 1 base and V 4 bases, and 19 bases lay outside the gene matches. This CDR3 is 19 amino acids long. DNA of the CDR3: TGCGCCAGCAGCCCCAGGGGGCAAGGACCAGGCGGCTCTTCCTACGAGCAGTACTTC. This translates into CASSPRGQGPGGSSYEQYF.

This chain uses TRBV10-3 with TRBJ1-1; TRBD1 matches at 10 bases. The CDR3 extends over 14 amino acids. The germline V gene has CDR1 ENHRY and CDR2 SYGVKD. V lost 9 bases and J lost 5; bases outside the gene matches: 9. CDR3 DNA sequence: TGTGCCATTAGCTATGGACAGGGGGGAACTGAAGCTTTCTTT. This sequence encodes CAISYGQGGTEAFF.